This T cell receptor (beta chain) was retrieved from a study of human T cells and chemical hapten exposure. Study-wide context: The variation in per-sample TCR yields arose mainly from small differences in pooled library volumes. Study-level results: Patch test score rose with PT1 expanded TCRs, significant at 8, 16, 32, not 4.

This clonotype was detected only a few times. Its target is unknown. As to time point: patch test 1, 2 weeks after DPC sensitization. The treatment denotes: therapeutic diphenylcyclopropenone sensitization with weekly scalp DPC. One entry per CDR3 protein, called by TCRdb with MiXCR from the RACE reads. This table has approximately 100,000 distinct CDR3 sequences, around 10% appearing once. The CDR3 totals 12 residues. V lost 5 bases, J lost 0 bases, and 4 bases lay in between. Germline CDR1 and CDR2: KGHSH and LQKENI. The specimen was whole blood, collected in connection with sensitization to the hapten diphenylcyclopropenone (DPC). This sequence joins TRBV18 and TRBJ1-1; D is unclear. The sequence derives from a middle-aged woman with alopecia areata. Some clones in this sample may be carry-over from other donors' samples. The CDR3 sequence: CASSALNTEAFF. Here the CDR3 DNA reads TGTGCCAGCTCAGCCTTGAACACTGAAGCTTTCTTT.